This T cell receptor (beta chain) is drawn from a study of T cells after yellow fever vaccination. As for the study in general: When fractions had low cell numbers, they were prepared with SMART-Seq v4 Ultra Low Input.

CDR3 length: 13 residues. Trimming took 5 bases from V and 3 from J, leaving 10 bases between them. From germline, CDR1 is SGHVS and CDR2 FQNEAQ. In its sample, this clonotype was seen a few times. Antigen specificity is unknown. Production of TCR cDNA was by 5'RACE template switching, which also added a universal primer site and UMIs. From the 5' RACE reads, TCRdb called clonotypes with MiXCR, one entry per CDR3 protein. The table has around 310,000 distinct CDR3 sequences, 3% to 4.5% seen once. General study findings and limits: Booster samples showed a return of most primary-vaccination clones (around 95% CD4, around 85% CD8). A limited proportion of clonotypes was detected within both the CD4 and CD8 compartments.

The chain recombines TRBV7-8 with TRBJ1-2; tentative D call: TRBD1 (5 bases). The sample here was PBMCs, taken on the day of the yellow fever booster vaccination. The clonotype was recovered from a man younger than 35 who received the YFV17D yellow fever vaccine. The CDR3 DNA reads TGTGCCAGCAGCGGAGGGGAGCACTATGGCTACACCTTC. Translated: CASSGGEHYGYTF.